In this sample, the clone carrying this T cell receptor beta chain turned up a few times. No antigen is known for it. These data originate in a study of CD8 T cells in ankylosing spondylitis. CDR3 length: 16 amino acids. Germline V CDR1 and CDR2: SGDLS, YYNGEE. V shed 4 bases, J shed 5 bases, and the junction held 8 bases outside the gene matches. TCRdb called the 5' RACE reads again in MiXCR, with one record for every CDR3 protein. The sample carries fewer than 400,000 distinct CDR3 sequences, 7% to 9% recorded once. Study-level findings and limits: Reportedly, significant enrichment of disease-linked clones occurred in matched ankylosing spondylitis synovial fluid. Characteristic, it appeared, of ankylosing spondylitis blood was a TCR beta motif of eight highly homologous variants. Those disease-linked clones were CD8+; they were also relatively rare in peripheral blood.

The gene calls are TRBV9 and TRBJ2-5, with TRBD2 matching over 13 bases. The source is a male donor with ankylosing spondylitis. The sample consisted of blood, either unsorted or a sorted T cell fraction (not recorded which). CDR3 sequence reads: CASSSRTSGGAETQYF. Here the CDR3 DNA reads TGTGCCAGCAGCTCACGGACTAGCGGGGGAGCGGAGACCCAGTACTTC.